The 8 T cell receptor beta chains below come from one sample, sequenced in a study of shared clonotypes between healthy human individuals. Clones were read by immunoSEQ multiplex PCR, and TCRdb kept only the in-frame ones, dropping some. Altogether around 2.1 million clones are present, under 97% being singletons, with the ten largest covering roughly 0.13%. The sample comprised naive CD4+ T cells sorted from blood. Noted subset: CD45RA+ positively selected. The receptors stem from a man aged 18-30 years in good health.

This clone is a singleton in its sample. The CDR3 nucleotides read TGTGCCAGCAGTGATGCGGGGCACTCTGGAAACACCATATATTTT. Protein: CASSDAGHSGNTIYF. This rearrangement joins TRBV6-1 to TRBJ1-3; the D gene is possibly TRBD1 (5 bases). The CDR3 has 15 amino acids. Deletions cut 3 bases from V and 0 bases from J, with 9 bases between. Per germline, CDR1 MNHNS and CDR2 SASEGT.

This sequence joins TRBV14 and TRBJ2-7; D unresolved. The germline V gene has CDR1 SGHDN and CDR2 FVKESK. The CDR3 has 12 residues. V shed 1 base and J shed 12 bases, with 13 bases lying between them. The CDR3 DNA reads TGTGCCAGCAGCCAAGCAACCATCCCGTGGTACTTC. Translating it yields CASSQATIPWYF.

This chain joins TRBV12-5 and TRBJ2-1; no definite D call. The CDR3 length is 12 residues. Trimming stripped 2 bases from V and 7 bases from J, with 6 bases between. Germline assignment: CDR1 LGHNT and CDR2 FRNRAP. The CDR3 is CASGLPGNEQFF. The CDR3 DNA is TGTGCTAGTGGTTTGCCTGGAAATGAGCAGTTCTTC.

The genes are TRBV19 and TRBJ2-6; D is uncertain. Germline V gene data show CDR1 as LNHDA and CDR2 as SQIVND (reference sequence). The CDR3 runs to 13 residues. V lost 7 bases, J lost 6 bases, and 10 bases lay in between. This CDR3 is CASTQSQANVLTF. The CDR3, as DNA: TGTGCCAGTACCCAATCGCAGGCCAACGTCCTGACTTTC.

The J gene is TRBJ2-5, the V gene TRBV29-1; D is ambiguous. V was clipped by 5 bases and J by 1 base, with 8 bases between them. Germline V lookup: CDR1 SQVTM, CDR2 ANQGSEA. This CDR3 spans 12 amino acids. The CDR3, as DNA: TGCAGCGTTTGGGCTATCCAAGAGACCCAGTACTTC. This sequence encodes CSVWAIQETQYF.

A single count supports this clone. V and J are TRBV4-3 and TRBJ1-1; D call uncertain. Trimming removed 2 bases from V and 3 bases from J, with 7 bases in between. CDR1 and CDR2 from the germline V gene are LGHNA and YSLEER. This CDR3 is 13 amino acids long. CDR3 sequence: CASSQKQYTEAFF. CDR3 sequence (DNA): TGCGCCAGCAGCCAAAAACAGTACACTGAAGCTTTCTTT.

The chain is built from TRBV4-1 and TRBJ1-3; D possibly corresponds to TRBD1 (6 bases). Germline V CDR1 and CDR2: MGHRA, YSYEKL. The CDR3 is 16 amino acids. Trimming pared 4 bases from V and 0 bases from J, leaving 13 bases between. For the CDR3, the DNA is TGCGCCAGCAGCCCCTATCGACAGGACTCTGGAAACACCATATATTTT. Protein product: CASSPYRQDSGNTIYF.

On this clone: The identical CDR3 is also encoded by other nucleotide sequences in the sample. V usage is TRBV6-1 and J usage is TRBJ1-6; D remains ambiguous. Germline-derived CDR1 and CDR2 are MNHNS and SASEGT. This CDR3 has 15 residues. V dropped 6 bases and J dropped 0 bases, with 9 bases sitting between them. CDR3: CASSESYSYNSPLHF. The CDR3 region has the DNA TGTGCCAGCAGCGAATCCTACTCCTATAATTCACCCCTCCACTTT.